This T cell receptor beta chain was sequenced in a study of blood T cells in healthy people across ages. The authors ran a second PCR of roughly 6 to 12 cycles using a sample-barcoded 5' primer and a J-beta primer mix. TCRdb re-called the 5' RACE reads with MiXCR, one entry per CDR3 protein. This table has hundreds of thousands of distinct CDR3 sequences, less than 35% appearing once. The V segment lost 5 bases and the J segment 5 bases; nucleotides outside the gene matches: 4. Per the germline V gene, CDR1 is GTSNPN and CDR2 is SVGIG (reference sequence). CDR3 length: 12 amino acids. The material sequenced was blood. The chain is built from TRBV30 and TRBJ1-2; 8 positions match TRBD1. The receptor's source is an elderly woman in good health. The DNA of the CDR3 is TGTGCCTGGTCACAGGGGGGATATGGCTACACCTTC. It translates to CAWSQGGYGYTF.